What follows describes a single T cell receptor beta chain. Trimming took 7 bases from V and 5 from J; bases not matched to a gene: 7. Germline V gene data show CDR1 as LGHDT and CDR2 as YNNKEL (reference sequence). The CDR3 loop spans 13 amino acids. TCRdb independently ran MiXCR on the 5' RACE reads; one entry per CDR3 protein. Among 350,000 to 600,000 distinct CDR3 sequences, 13% to 15% were seen once, and the ten largest hold about 0.53%. The data originate from a study of identical twins. These data were also filed under a second study, of yellow fever vaccine responses in identical twins.

This clonotype was obtained from a woman younger than 35 in good health. Sample: CD4+ T cells sorted from blood. This chain uses TRBV3-1 with TRBJ2-5; 7 bases match TRBD2. The CDR3 is CASTNGRVETQYF. CDR3 sequence (DNA): TGTGCCAGCACCAATGGGAGGGTGGAGACCCAGTACTTC.